The 20 T cell receptor beta chains reported below all come from one sample, sequenced in a study of shared clonotypes between healthy human individuals. Sequenced by immunoSEQ multiplex PCR; TCRdb stores in-frame clones only, minus some. The data show 950,000 to 1,300,000 clones, around 76% seen once. The sample comprised memory CD4+ T cells sorted from blood. The subset denotes: CD45RA-negative fraction. The source of these receptors is a man younger than 35 in good health.

The rearrangement joins TRBV5-4 to TRBJ2-7, with a tentative D call TRBD2 (5 bases). This CDR3 spans 14 amino acids. Trimming stripped 0 bases from V and 6 bases from J, with 13 bases between. CDR1 is SGHNT, CDR2 YYREEE, per germline (reference sequence). CDR3 in amino acids: CASSLDGGGPEQYF. The CDR3 nucleotides are TGTGCCAGCAGCTTGGACGGCGGAGGACCCGAGCAGTACTTC.

This clone was observed a few times. The chain recombines TRBV25-1 with TRBJ1-5; D unresolved. CDR1 is MGHDK, CDR2 SYGVNS, per germline. With 4 bases removed from V and 7 bases from J, the gap between germline ends came to 11 bases. This CDR3 contains 13 residues. The CDR3 here is CASSGSGGQPQHF. The CDR3 nucleotides read TGTGCCAGCAGTGGGTCAGGAGGGCAGCCCCAGCATTTT.

The CDR3 DNA sequence: TGTGCCACCGGCCCGGGGTTTAGCACAGATACGCAGTATTTT. Translating it yields CATGPGFSTDTQYF. The genes are TRBV15 and TRBJ2-3; maybe TRBD2 (5 bases). The V end was cut by 8 bases, the J end by 0 bases, with 12 bases between. Per the germline V gene, CDR1 is LNHNV and CDR2 is YYDKDF (reference sequence). The CDR3 covers 14 residues.

The chain recombines TRBV18 with TRBJ2-1; 13 nucleotides match TRBD2. The V and J ends lost 3 bases and 7 bases, in that order; junction bases with no gene match: 3. Germline CDR1 reads KGHSH; CDR2 reads LQKENI. The CDR3 is 15 amino acids. Written as DNA, the CDR3 is TGTGCCAGCTCACCCGGGACTAGCGGGGCAAATGAGCAGTTCTTC. Protein: CASSPGTSGANEQFF.

There are a few counts of this clone. The chain carries TRBV6-5 and TRBJ1-3, with TRBD1 matching over 10 bases. V lost 6 bases, J lost 2 bases, and 4 bases stayed unmatched. This CDR3 contains 15 residues. Germline assignment: CDR1 MNHEY and CDR2 SVGAGI. The CDR3 region has the DNA TGTGCCAGCAGACCAGGGACAGGGGCTGGAAACACCATATATTTT. Translation: CASRPGTGAGNTIYF.

The V and J genes are TRBV5-5 and TRBJ1-2; TRBD1 might be the D (5 bases). The CDR3 consists of 14 residues. V dropped 4 bases and J dropped 1 base, with 11 bases sitting between them. CDR1 is SGHKS and CDR2 is YYEKEE in the germline V gene (reference sequence). Here the CDR3 DNA reads TGTGCCAGCAGCCCCGTCGGGGGTAACTATGGCTACACCTTC. This codes for CASSPVGGNYGYTF.

The chain links TRBV9 to TRBJ2-1; no reliable D call. This CDR3 contains 13 residues. The ends were cut back, 0 bases at V and 6 bases at J, with 7 bases in the middle. CDR1 and CDR2 from the germline V gene are SGDLS and YYNGEE. The CDR3 region is CASSVGRLNEQFF. CDR3 bases: TGTGCCAGCAGCGTAGGTCGGCTCAATGAGCAGTTCTTC.

In this sample, this clone turned up once. V is TRBV7-2 and J is TRBJ2-7; 12 bases are shared with TRBD2. J gave up 6 bases and V 5 bases, and 8 bases lay outside the gene matches. CDR1 is SGHTA and CDR2 is FQGNSA in the germline V gene. The CDR3 contains 15 residues. The CDR3 region is CASSRRTSGTSEQYF. The CDR3 nucleotides read TGTGCCAGCAGCCGCCGGACTAGCGGGACCTCCGAGCAGTACTTC.

This clone was observed a few times. The chain couples TRBV7-9 to TRBJ1-5; the D is unclear. Per the germline V gene, CDR1 is SEHNR and CDR2 is FQNEAQ (reference sequence). Trimming stripped 5 bases from V and 6 bases from J, with 11 bases between. The CDR3 spans 13 residues. In DNA form, the CDR3 reads TGTGCCAGCAGCCTCGCTGGCAGTCAGCCCCAGCATTTT. Its protein is CASSLAGSQPQHF.

The chain recombines TRBV6-6 with TRBJ2-1, with TRBD2 identical over 8 bases. The CDR3 totals 15 residues. V lost 11 bases to trimming and J lost 3 bases; unmatched junction nucleotides: 12. Germline CDR1 reads MNHNY; CDR2 reads SVGAGI (reference sequence). The CDR3 is CAATGPSGSYNEQFF. The CDR3 DNA follows: TGTGCCGCGACCGGACCCAGCGGGAGCTACAATGAGCAGTTCTTC.

The chain uses TRBV5-8 and TRBJ2-2, with D perhaps TRBD1 (6 bases). V was cut by 0 bases and J by 6 bases, with 9 bases left in between. The CDR3 is 14 amino acids. The germline CDR1 and CDR2 sequences are SGHTS and YDEGEE. DNA for the CDR3: TGTGCCAGCAGCTTGGTGGGGGCGGCCGGGGAGCTGTTTTTT. It specifies CASSLVGAAGELFF.

The chain employs TRBV4-1 and TRBJ1-2; D is possibly TRBD1 (5 bases). Germline V lookup: CDR1 MGHRA, CDR2 YSYEKL. The CDR3 has 15 residues. The V end was cut by 1 base, the J end by 8 bases, with 17 bases between. CDR3 residues: CASSQGSLGGGGYTF. The CDR3 region has the DNA TGCGCCAGCAGCCAAGGATCTCTGGGGGGAGGAGGCTACACCTTC.

The chain uses TRBV5-6 and TRBJ2-7, with TRBD2 as a possible D gene (5 bases). The length of the CDR3 is 15 residues. Per germline, CDR1 SGHDT and CDR2 YYEEEE. The V end lost 2 bases, the J end lost 3 bases, and 15 bases lay between the germline ends. CDR3 loop: CASSFRSGSYYEQYF. CDR3 in DNA: TGTGCCAGCAGCTTCCGGAGCGGATCGTACTACGAGCAGTACTTC. The whole variable domain, remainder taken from reference TRBV5-6 and TRBJ2-7, is DAGVTQSPTHLIKTRGQQVTLRCSPKSGHDTVSWYQQALGQGPQFIFQYYEEEERQRGNFPDRFSGHQFPNYSSELNVNALLLGDSALYLCASSFRSGSYYEQYFGPGTRLTVT.

This chain joins TRBV7-9 and TRBJ1-6; a weak D match, TRBD1 (6 bases). Trimming removed 1 base at V and 10 bases at J, with 14 bases between. Germline V gene lookup returns CDR1 SEHNR and CDR2 FQNEAQ (reference sequence). The CDR3 spans 15 residues. The CDR3 loop is CASSLVGRGESPLHF. The CDR3 DNA follows: TGTGCCAGCAGCTTAGTGGGCAGGGGAGAATCACCCCTCCACTTT.

The chain is built from TRBV28 and TRBJ1-2, with a tentative D call TRBD1 (5 bases). From germline, CDR1 is MDHEN and CDR2 SYDVKM. The CDR3 totals 14 residues. V was cut by 6 bases and J by 4 bases, with 15 bases left in between. The CDR3 reads CASRAGDRAYGYTF. The DNA for the CDR3 is TGTGCCAGCAGGGCGGGCGACAGAGCCTATGGCTACACCTTC.

The V gene is TRBV19, the J gene TRBJ2-3, with TRBD2 identical over 8 bases. This CDR3 has 14 amino acids. Germline loops: CDR1 LNHDA, CDR2 SQIVND (reference sequence). The J segment lost 6 bases and the V segment lost 5 bases, leaving 7 bases of the junction unmatched. CDR3 in amino acids: CASSPRGGADTQYF. The CDR3 DNA follows: TGTGCCAGTAGTCCCCGGGGGGGGGCGGATACGCAGTATTTT.

The DNA of the CDR3 is TGTGCCACCAGCAGAGGACCATCCGGGACAGGGTTCCCCGGGGAGCTGTTTTTT. Translation gives CATSRGPSGTGFPGELFF. The chain carries TRBV15 and TRBJ2-2, with 9 nucleotides matching TRBD1. V was clipped by 1 base and J by 6 bases; unmatched bases: 12. This CDR3 has 18 amino acids. Per germline, CDR1 LNHNV and CDR2 YYDKDF (reference sequence).

The rearrangement uses TRBV9 and TRBJ1-3, with 11 bases lining up with TRBD1. CDR3 length: 17 residues. V was pared by 1 base and J by 3 bases, with 6 bases of the junction left unmatched. CDR1 and CDR2 (germline): SGDLS, YYNGEE. This CDR3 is CASSVTWDRGSGNTIYF. The CDR3, as DNA: TGTGCCAGCAGCGTAACGTGGGACAGGGGGAGTGGAAACACCATATATTTT.

Concerning this clone: The sample contains more than one DNA sequence encoding this CDR3. The chain joins TRBV18 to TRBJ1-2, with a weak D call TRBD1 (5 bases). The ends were cut back, 1 base at V and 5 bases at J, with 8 bases in the middle. Per germline, CDR1 KGHSH and CDR2 LQKENI. This CDR3 is 13 amino acids long. The CDR3 DNA is TGTGCCAGCTCACCACGGGAGGGGTATGGCTACACCTTC. Its translation is CASSPREGYGYTF.

The J gene is TRBJ2-1, the V gene TRBV19; a weak D match, TRBD1 (6 bases). Germline V gene sequence: CDR1 LNHDA, CDR2 SQIVND (reference sequence). The CDR3 runs 14 residues. Trimming cost V 6 bases and J 6 bases, with 15 bases left between them. CDR3 sequence: CASSRRQGSNEQFF. The DNA for the CDR3 is TGTGCCAGTAGCCGGCGCCAGGGGAGCAATGAGCAGTTCTTC.